The 27 T cell receptor beta chains in this list originate from one sample, sequenced in a study of T cell clonality in common variable immunodeficiency (dated by TCRdb to the mid-2010s). Findings and caveats that apply to the study as a whole: CVID TCRbeta sequences were reported to have fewer deletions and N-nucleotide insertions and to lack highly modified clones with 13 or more V deletions.

The protocol used for the library was the immunoSEQ multiplex PCR assay. TCRdb retrieved this table from immuneACCESS and kept in-frame rearrangements only. Not all clones are present; in checked studies, unresolved V genes account for under half, and no reason is known for the remainder. This sample contains under 25,000 clones, none of which is a singleton. Of the sample, around 25% is held by the ten largest clones. No cognate antigen is known for these TCRs. Source material: peripheral blood mononuclear cells. The receptor source for this set is a human donor with common variable immunodeficiency.

In its sample, this clone was seen a few times. The read ends 3 residues early relative to the CDR3; the germline J gene fills the gap. V and J are TRBV7-8 and TRBJ2-3, with D possibly matching TRBD1 (5 bases). This CDR3 spans 13 amino acids. The germline V gene encodes CDR1 SGHVS and CDR2 FQNEAQ. Trimming left V 2 bases short and J 3 bases short, with 6 bases between. Here the CDR3 reads CASSLQGTDTQYF. Partial CDR3 DNA: TGTGCCAGCAGCTTACAGGGTACAGATACG.

This clone was observed many times. With the read ending 3 residues before the CDR3 end, the germline J gene is used to fill in that end. This chain joins TRBV20-1 and TRBJ1-6; 10 nucleotides match TRBD1. V lost 3 bases, J lost 9 bases, and 14 bases stayed unmatched. CDR3 length: 17 amino acids. Germline assignment: CDR1 DFQATT and CDR2 SNEGSKA (reference sequence). Incomplete CDR3 DNA: TGCAGTGCTAGTAGGTTGGGGACAGGGGCAAAAATTTCACCC. It specifies CSASRLGTGAKISP. The CDR3, in full, reads CSASRLGTGAKISPLHF.

This clone has only a few counts. The CDR3 goes on 3 residues after the read ends, and that part is filled in from the germline J gene. The rearrangement joins TRBV7-6 to TRBJ2-2; TRBD2 matches at 7 bases. CDR3 length: 13 amino acids. Germline V CDR1 and CDR2: SGHVS, FNYEAQ. V lost 8 bases to trimming and J lost 3 bases; unmatched junction nucleotides: 3. CDR3 residues: CASETSYTGELFF. The DNA read from the CDR3 is TGTGCCAGCGAGACTAGCTACACCGGGGAG.

With respect to this clone: The read terminates 3 residues before the CDR3 end, so the remaining end is supplied by the germline J gene. This chain links TRBV19 with TRBJ1-3; D remains ambiguous. Germline CDR1 LNHDA, CDR2 SQIVND (reference sequence). Between the trimmed V and J ends, which lost 7 bases and 1 base, there was a span of 8 bases. The CDR3 has 13 residues. Partial CDR3 DNA: TGTGCCAGTACCCAGACATCTGGAAACACC. Translated: CASTQTSGNT. The complete CDR3 sequence is CASTQTSGNTIYF.

This clone turned up a few times. From the germline J gene comes the end of the CDR3, since the read stops 3 residues before it. The chain has TRBV7-2 and TRBJ1-4; a weak D match, TRBD1 (6 bases). Germline V lookup: CDR1 SGHTA, CDR2 FQGNSA. CDR3 length: 12 amino acids. Trimming took off 6 bases at V and 10 bases at J, with 12 bases between the two ends. The CDR3 sequence: CASSLGHGKLFF. CDR3 DNA, as far as it was read: TGTGCCAGCAGTTTGGGACACGGAAAA.

Comment on this clone: The CDR3 end lies 3 residues beyond the end of the read and is filled in from the germline J gene. The chain carries TRBV7-2 and TRBJ2-1, with D hard to call. Germline values: CDR1 SGHTA, CDR2 FQGNSA. V was trimmed by 5 bases and J by 0 bases, leaving 11 bases between them. CDR3 size: 15 residues. The sequenced CDR3 bases are TGTGCCAGCAGCGCCTACTACCTCTCCTACAATGAG. Translated: CASSAYYLSYNE. The entire CDR3 sequence reads CASSAYYLSYNEQFF. The variable domain in full, completed from reference TRBV7-2 and TRBJ2-1, reads GAGVSQSPSNKVTEKGKDVELRCDPISGHTALYWYRQSLGQGLEFLIYFQGNSAPDKSGLPSDRFSAERTGGSVSTLTIQRTQQEDSAVYLCASSAYYLSYNEQFFGPGTRLTVL.

Worth noting for this clone: The read terminates 3 residues ahead of where the CDR3 ends, so the germline J gene completes it. V and J are TRBV6-2 or TRBV6-3 and TRBJ2-3; 13 bases align to TRBD2. The trim removed 0 bases at V and 4 bases at J, leaving 1 base unmatched. The CDR3 is made up of 16 amino acids. Germline CDR1 is MNHEY and CDR2 is SVGEGT. CDR3 protein: CASSYSGLAGADTQYF. The sequenced part of the CDR3 DNA is TGTGCCAGCAGTTACTCCGGACTAGCGGGAGCAGATACG.

This clone was detected a few times. With the read ending 3 residues before the CDR3 end, the germline J gene is used to fill in that end. The chain joins TRBV2 to TRBJ2-7, with a tentative D call TRBD1 (6 bases). Trimming removed 4 bases from V and 0 bases from J, with 10 bases in between. Germline-derived CDR1 and CDR2 are SNHLY and FYNNEI. This CDR3 contains 14 residues. The CDR3 reads CASSGTVSSYEQYF. The sequenced part of the CDR3 DNA is TGTGCCAGCAGTGGGACAGTAAGCTCCTACGAG.

For this clone: The read is 3 residues too short to cover the CDR3 end, so that end is filled in from the germline J gene. The chain recombines TRBV30 with TRBJ2-7, with 10 bases lining up with TRBD1. Germline V gives CDR1 GTSNPN, CDR2 SVGIG (reference sequence). This CDR3 is built from 16 residues. The trim removed 2 bases at V and 3 bases at J, leaving 10 bases unmatched. The sequenced part of the CDR3 DNA is TGTGCCTGGAGTTCCCCTGGGGGACAGGGGATCTACGAG. This gives the protein CAWSSPGGQGIYE. The CDR3 in its entirety is CAWSSPGGQGIYEQYF.

A remark on this clone: The CDR3 end falls 3 residues outside the read, so it is completed with the germline J gene. This sequence joins TRBV20-1 and TRBJ2-1, with 10 positions matching TRBD1. The CDR3 contains 15 residues. V shed 6 bases, J shed 8 bases, and the junction held 13 bases outside the gene matches. Germline CDR1 reads DFQATT; CDR2 reads SNEGSKA (reference sequence). This CDR3 is CSAQIRDRGWDEQFF. The CDR3 bases that were read are TGCAGTGCCCAAATCCGGGACAGGGGTTGGGATGAG.

This clone was detected only a few times. The observed sequence ends 3 residues before the CDR3 terminus, with the missing tail filled in from the germline J gene. This sample also contains other DNA sequences that code for the same CDR3. The V gene is TRBV18, the J gene TRBJ2-2; no firm D call. V shed 1 base and J shed 1 base, with 4 bases lying between them. The CDR3 contains 14 residues. Germline V lookup: CDR1 KGHSH, CDR2 LQKENI. CDR3 region: CASSPRQNTGELFF. CDR3 bases read: TGTGCCAGCTCACCACGACAGAACACCGGGGAG.

As regards this clone: The read ends 3 residues shy of where the CDR3 ends; the end is completed using the germline J gene. The chain employs TRBV19 and TRBJ1-5, with D unclear. The ends were cut back, 0 bases at V and 6 bases at J, with 15 bases in the middle. CDR3 length: 16 residues. CDR1 LNHDA and CDR2 SQIVND come from the germline V gene (reference sequence). CDR3 bases read: TGTGCCAGTAGTATAGATTTCTCAGCGGGTGGTCAGCCC. Residues: CASSIDFSAGGQP. In full, the CDR3 is CASSIDFSAGGQPQHF.

This clone was seen only a few times. The read finishes 3 residues shy of the CDR3 end, and the germline J gene is used to complete it. The chain is built from TRBV19 and TRBJ2-3, with 10 nucleotides matching TRBD2. V shed 1 base and J 3 bases; nucleotides not matched to a gene: 7. Germline V gene lookup returns CDR1 LNHDA and CDR2 SQIVND (reference sequence). CDR3 length equals 17 residues. This CDR3 is CASSIAPSGRGTDTQYF. The CDR3 DNA, read in part, is TGTGCCAGTAGTATAGCTCCGAGCGGGAGGGGAACAGATACG.

In regard to this clone: The read stops 3 residues short of the end of the CDR3; the missing end is completed from the germline J gene. The chain has TRBV7-9 and TRBJ2-5; a weak D match, TRBD2 (7 bases). Germline CDR1 SEHNR, CDR2 FQNEAQ (reference sequence). The CDR3 consists of 13 residues. V dropped 7 bases and J dropped 4 bases, with 13 bases sitting between them. The part of the CDR3 DNA that was read is TGTGCCAGCACCGTGGGGGGGCGAGAGACC. It yields the protein CASTVGGRET. The complete CDR3 reads CASTVGGRETQYF.

The sequenced part of the CDR3 DNA is TGTGCCAGTAGTATAGATGATCGCAGTCATCAGCCC. Translation gives CASSIDDRSHQP. The whole CDR3 protein is CASSIDDRSHQPQHF. The gene calls are TRBV19 and TRBJ1-5; D not certain. The CDR3 extends 3 residues past the end of the read, so its final part is completed from the germline J gene. The CDR3 totals 15 residues. The V end was cut by 0 bases, the J end by 5 bases, with 11 bases between. Germline CDR1 is LNHDA and CDR2 is SQIVND (reference sequence).

The CDR3 DNA, read in part, is TGTGCCAGCAGGGGACTAGCGGGAGGCAATGAG. As protein: CASRGLAGGNE. The whole CDR3 sequence is CASRGLAGGNEQFF. The rearrangement joins TRBV2 to TRBJ2-1; 15 bases agree with TRBD2. The CDR3 end falls 3 residues outside the read, so it is completed with the germline J gene. The CDR3 extends over 14 amino acids. The ends lost 6 bases at V and 6 bases at J; junction bases unmatched: 0. The V gene's germline CDR1 is SNHLY and CDR2 FYNNEI.

This clone was counted only a few times. The read comes to an end 3 residues before the CDR3 does, leaving the germline J gene to fill in the end. V and J are TRBV11-3 and TRBJ2-7; a possible D gene is TRBD1 (6 bases). Trimming took 5 bases from V and 0 from J, leaving 11 bases between them. Germline CDR1 SGHNT, CDR2 YENEEA. The CDR3 spans 14 residues. The covered CDR3 bases are TGTGCCAGCAGCCCAGGACAGAACTCCTACGAG. Residues: CASSPGQNSYE. The whole CDR3 reads CASSPGQNSYEQYF.

A note on this clone: The sequence runs out 3 residues before the end of the CDR3; the remainder is reconstructed from the germline J gene. The gene calls are TRBV7-9 and TRBJ2-7, with TRBD2 matching over 15 bases. This CDR3 spans 15 amino acids. V was clipped by 5 bases and J by 6 bases; unmatched bases: 5. Germline CDR1 is SEHNR and CDR2 is FQNEAQ (reference sequence). The CDR3 protein is CASSQPGLAGGEQYF. The CDR3 bases that were read are TGTGCCAGCAGCCAACCGGGACTAGCGGGAGGCGAG.

This clone was seen more than once but under ten times. Read sequence stops 3 residues before the CDR3 end, and the germline J gene provides the missing end. The chain uses TRBV16 and TRBJ1-1; TRBD1 matches 9 bases. From germline, CDR1 is KGHSY and CDR2 FQNENV. The trim removed 7 bases at V and 6 bases at J, leaving 18 bases unmatched. The length of the CDR3 is 17 residues. The covered CDR3 bases are TGTGCCAGCACCAGAGCTCTGGACAGGGGAGTTGGCGCTGAA. The encoded protein is CASTRALDRGVGAE. The full CDR3 sequence reads CASTRALDRGVGAEAFF.

This clone was counted at least ten times. The CDR3 end is not reached by the read, which stops 3 residues before it; the germline J gene fills it in. The rearrangement links TRBV5-6 to TRBJ1-1; D remains unclear. V was cut by 0 bases and J by 1 base, with 10 bases left in between. Germline V gene lookup returns CDR1 SGHDT and CDR2 YYEEEE. This CDR3 region has 15 residues. The CDR3 region is CASSLDSFWNTEAFF. The sequenced part of the CDR3 DNA is TGTGCCAGCAGCTTGGACAGTTTTTGGAACACTGAA.

This clone came up a few times. The missing CDR3 end, 3 residues past where the read stops, is filled in from the germline J gene. The chain employs TRBV2 and TRBJ2-1, with 9 bases aligning to TRBD2. V shed 5 bases and J 7 bases; nucleotides not matched to a gene: 9. This CDR3 has 15 amino acids. Per the germline V gene, CDR1 is SNHLY and CDR2 is FYNNEI. The sequenced part of the CDR3 DNA is TGTGCCAGCAGTCGAGAGGCGGGGGGGGAAAATGAG. Amino acids: CASSREAGGENE. The complete CDR3 sequence is CASSREAGGENEQFF.

This clone was counted many times. The junction departs from germline at one end; a sequencing error may be responsible. The CDR3 goes on 3 residues after the read ends, and that part is filled in from the germline J gene. The V call is TRBV4-2, the J call TRBJ2-1, with 8 bases identical to TRBD1. The CDR3 consists of 12 residues. Germline V lookup: CDR1 LGHNA, CDR2 YNFKEQ. Partial CDR3 DNA: TGCGCCAGGGGGCGCATGGTAAATGAG. Translation: CARGRMVNE. The whole CDR3 sequence is CARGRMVNEQFF.

This clone was seen a few times. The read falls 3 residues short of the CDR3 end, and the missing part is taken from the germline J gene. The chain joins TRBV2 to TRBJ1-1; D is ambiguous. The CDR3 is 14 residues long. Germline CDR1 is SNHLY and CDR2 is FYNNEI. The CDR3: CASSEARVYRGAFF. The sequenced CDR3 bases are TGTGCCAGCAGTGAAGCTAGGGTGTATAGAGGA.

This clone has only a few counts. The CDR3 goes on 3 residues after the read ends, and that part is filled in from the germline J gene. The chain employs TRBV13 and TRBJ2-5; 9 bases match TRBD1. Germline V gene data show CDR1 as PRHDT and CDR2 as FYEKMQ (reference sequence). The ends lost 1 base at V and 5 bases at J; junction bases unmatched: 8. This CDR3 spans 16 amino acids. CDR3 protein: CASSLVLDRGDETQYF. CDR3 DNA, as far as it was read: TGTGCCAGCAGCTTAGTGCTGGACAGGGGTGATGAGACC.

Comments on this clone: The read is 3 residues too short to cover the CDR3 end, so that end is filled in from the germline J gene. This rearrangement joins TRBV6-1 to TRBJ2-1; 9 nucleotides match TRBD1. CDR1 MNHNS and CDR2 SASEGT come from the germline V gene. The CDR3 extends over 15 amino acids. V dropped 2 bases and J dropped 4; count of bases not matched to a gene: 3. The CDR3 reads CASSEPGTGYNEQFF. The covered CDR3 bases are TGTGCCAGCAGTGAACCCGGGACAGGGTACAATGAG.

This clone occurred many times. Read sequence stops 3 residues before the CDR3 end, and the germline J gene provides the missing end. This chain connects TRBV5-1 to TRBJ1-2, with TRBD1 identical over 9 bases. From germline, CDR1 is SGHRS and CDR2 YFSETQ. J was trimmed by 0 bases and V by 4 bases; bases with no gene match: 4. The CDR3 is 15 amino acids. CDR3 bases read: TGCGCCAGCAGCCTAACAGGGGGCTCTAACTATGGC. This gives the protein CASSLTGGSNYG. The CDR3 in its entirety is CASSLTGGSNYGYTF.

The sample holds many counts of this clone. Read data end 3 residues before the CDR3 end; the end is taken from the germline J gene. This chain uses TRBV29-1 with TRBJ2-4; 8 bases are a match to TRBD2. The CDR3 is 13 residues long. Germline V gene lookup returns CDR1 SQVTM and CDR2 ANQGSEA. Germline trimming cut 3 bases from V and 6 bases from J; bases unmatched to any gene: 4. CDR3 loop: CSVEPGGGNIQYF. The sequenced CDR3 bases are TGCAGCGTTGAGCCGGGAGGGGGAAACATT.